This T cell receptor beta chain comes out of a study of blood T cell repertoires in COVID-19. Study overall: Donors in the United States, Italy and Spain gave samples during acute or convalescent COVID-19. From T cells, B-cell-depleted T cells, or PBMCs came the material, which was cDNA or gDNA.

Per the authors' pipeline: Reference gene primer amplification in the assay estimated nucleated cell counts. Produced via immunoSEQ multiplex PCR; TCRdb's table is partial and in-frame only. V, J and clone size derive from that table, while D and trimming were established from the DNA sequence. The repertoire holds 110,000 or so clones, with about 74% as singletons. This clone has only a few counts. V lost 4 bases to trimming and J lost 3 bases, with 14 bases between them. The CDR3 extends over 14 amino acids. The germline CDR1 and CDR2 sequences are SGHRS and YFSETQ. The sample consisted of peripheral blood. The chain has TRBV5-1 and TRBJ2-7, with D possibly matching TRBD2 (5 bases). The source of this sequence is a man between 70 and 80 years old with acute or convalescent COVID-19. CDR3 protein: CASSLSGSVYEQYF. CDR3 nucleotides: TGCGCCAGCAGCCTGAGCGGCTCCGTCTACGAGCAGTACTTC. Based on the CDR3 plus reference TRBV5-1 and TRBJ2-7, the full variable domain is KAGVTQTPRYLIKTRGQQVTLSCSPISGHRSVSWYQQTPGQGLQFLFEYFSETQRNKGNFPGRFSGRQFSNSRSEMNVSTLELGDSALYLCASSLSGSVYEQYFGPGTRLTVT.